The 22 T cell receptor beta chains in this list originate from one sample, sequenced in a study of glioma-infiltrating T cells. Using RNA template, CDR3s of TCR alpha and beta were amplified with iRepertoire arm-PCR. TCRdb reprocessed the multiplex PCR reads with MiXCR, giving one entry per CDR3 protein. The sample has some 180,000 distinct CDR3 sequences, 25% to 35% seen once. Sequencing was performed on glioma tissue, nonneoplastic brain tissue, or PBMCs (not recorded which). Every receptor here comes from a human donor with low-grade glioma or glioblastoma, undergoing nonglioma brain surgery, or in good health (not recorded which).

CDR3 residues: CASSIHPRVVYNEQFF. CDR3 nucleotides: TGTGCCAGTAGTATCCATCCCCGGGTGGTCTACAATGAGCAGTTCTTC. The V call is TRBV19, the J call TRBJ2-1; no reliable D call. The CDR3 is 16 residues long. V was cut by 3 bases and J by 3 bases, with 15 bases left in between. Germline V gene lookup returns CDR1 LNHDA and CDR2 SQIVND (reference sequence).

Comment on this clonotype: One end of the junction fails to match germline, which may point to a read error. The chain combines TRBV4-1 with TRBJ2-5, with 9 bases matching TRBD2. Germline V gene lookup returns CDR1 MGHRA and CDR2 YSYEKL. There are 16 residues in the CDR3. The DNA for the CDR3 is TGCGCCAGCAGACAAGACCCAGCGGGGGGTAAAGAGACCCAGTACTTC. This translates into CASRQDPAGGKETQYF.

This clonotype was seen at least ten times. The chain joins TRBV29-1 to TRBJ2-7; maybe TRBD2 (7 bases). The CDR3 length is 11 residues. Germline values: CDR1 SQVTM, CDR2 ANQGSEA. V dropped 6 bases and J dropped 8 bases, with 14 bases sitting between them. The CDR3 DNA follows: TGCAGCGTCGTCCGGGGGGCGAAGCAGTACTTC. Amino acids: CSVVRGAKQYF.

The rearrangement joins TRBV10-3 to TRBJ2-7, with D possibly being TRBD1 (5 bases). This CDR3 region has 16 residues. The V end was cut by 2 bases, the J end by 6 bases, with 20 bases between. Germline loops: CDR1 ENHRY, CDR2 SYGVKD. CDR3 amino acids: CAISEMSSGHQSEQYF. The CDR3 DNA sequence: TGTGCCATCAGTGAGATGTCTTCAGGGCACCAAAGCGAGCAGTACTTC.

This clonotype has at least ten counts. A read error may account for a junction end that differs from germline. V gene TRBV7-7 combines with J gene TRBJ2-7; 9 positions match TRBD1. CDR1 is SSHAT, CDR2 FNYEAQ, per germline (reference sequence). This CDR3 is 15 amino acids long. CDR3 nucleotides: TGTGCTAGCAGCTTAGCGCCGGGACAGGGCTACGAGCAGTACTTC. Amino acids: CASSLAPGQGYEQYF.

Many counts were recorded for this clonotype. The chain combines TRBV7-2 with TRBJ1-3; D uncertain. The V end lost 2 bases, the J end lost 2 bases, and 10 bases lay between the germline ends. There are 15 residues in the CDR3. Germline V gene sequence: CDR1 SGHTA, CDR2 FQGNSA. CDR3: CASSLKMAAGNTIYF. In nucleotides, the CDR3 is TGTGCCAGCAGCTTAAAGATGGCGGCTGGAAACACCATATATTTT.

This clonotype came up many times. The chain joins TRBV4-3 to TRBJ2-3; 11 nucleotides match TRBD2. V was clipped by 5 bases and J by 5 bases; unmatched bases: 9. This CDR3 contains 16 residues. Germline lookup yields CDR1 LGHNA and CDR2 YSLEER. CDR3 sequence: CASSWGLAEGGDTQYF. In DNA, the CDR3 is TGCGCCAGCAGCTGGGGACTAGCGGAGGGGGGAGATACGCAGTATTTT.

Ten or more counts support this clonotype. The chain uses TRBV28 and TRBJ2-7; 10 bases match TRBD2. V trimming: 6 bases; J trimming: 0 bases; junction bases outside the gene matches: 17. Germline CDR1 MDHEN, CDR2 SYDVKM. The CDR3 is 19 amino acids. The CDR3 region is CASSEVATSGFPSSYEQYF. The CDR3 DNA follows: TGTGCCAGCAGCGAGGTGGCGACTAGCGGGTTTCCAAGCTCCTACGAGCAGTACTTC.

This clonotype was recorded only once. A clone one base away is much larger, so this may be a read error. The chain is built from TRBV7-9 and TRBJ1-2, with TRBD1 matching 8 bases. This CDR3 comprises 15 residues. The germline gives CDR1 SEHNR, CDR2 FQNEAQ (reference sequence). V was pared by 0 bases and J by 10 bases, with 10 bases of the junction left unmatched. CDR3 amino acids: CASSLALQGVSVYTF. For the CDR3, the DNA is TGTGCCAGCAGCTTAGCCCTACAGGGGGTGTCCGTCTACACCTTC.

The chain is built from TRBV27 and TRBJ2-7; D is possibly TRBD1 (5 bases). The CDR3 sequence is 15 residues long. CDR1 is MNHEY and CDR2 is SMNVEV in the germline V gene (reference sequence). The germline V and J ends were trimmed by 5 bases and 3 bases, with 17 bases remaining between them. The CDR3 bases are TGTGCCAGCAGTAGAGATGGGGCGACAGTCTACGAGCAGTACTTC. Its protein product is CASSRDGATVYEQYF.

V and J are TRBV7-3 and TRBJ2-5, with D possibly TRBD2 on 6 matching bases. The CDR3 extends over 15 amino acids. The V and J ends lost 0 bases and 5 bases respectively, with 13 bases between them. The germline V gene encodes CDR1 SGHTA and CDR2 FQGTGA. CDR3: CASSLTLASMETQYF. For the CDR3, the DNA is TGTGCCAGCAGCTTAACACTAGCTTCTATGGAGACCCAGTACTTC.

The chain has TRBV7-2 and TRBJ2-2, with TRBD2 identical over 12 bases. The trim removed 5 bases at V and 2 bases at J, leaving 12 bases unmatched. This CDR3 region has 19 residues. Germline CDR1 SGHTA, CDR2 FQGNSA. Written as DNA, the CDR3 is TGTGCCAGCAGCCCTACACCCGGACTAGCGGGATCTAACACCGGGGAGCTGTTTTTT. Its translation: CASSPTPGLAGSNTGELFF.

Ten or more counts support this clonotype. The chain recombines TRBV6-2 or TRBV6-3 with TRBJ1-1; 7 nucleotides align to TRBD1. Unmatched junction bases numbered 5, after V lost 4 bases and J lost 3 bases. The CDR3 is 14 amino acids. CDR1 MNHEY and CDR2 SVGEGT come from the germline V gene. CDR3 nucleotide sequence: TGTGCCAGCAGTTGGACAGGTACTTACACTGAAGCTTTCTTT. Amino acid sequence: CASSWTGTYTEAFF.

Note on this clonotype: Since a much larger clone is just one base distant, this may be a read error. The chain couples TRBV7-8 to TRBJ2-5; D remains unclear. Trimming left V 1 base short and J 11 bases short, with 11 bases between. CDR1 and CDR2 from the germline V gene are SGHVS and FQNEAQ. The CDR3 has 12 amino acids. CDR3 region: CASSLVVYGQYF. Here the CDR3 DNA reads TGTGCCAGCAGCTTAGTCGTCTACGGGCAGTACTTC.

This clonotype was recorded many times. This rearrangement joins TRBV4-2 to TRBJ2-1; D is ambiguous. Germline CDR1 LGHNA, CDR2 YNFKEQ. CDR3 size: 12 residues. Trimming shortened V by 1 base and J by 4 bases, and 2 bases separated the two germline ends. CDR3 bases: TGTGCCAGCAGCCAAGTGTACAATGAGCAGTTCTTC. The encoded protein is CASSQVYNEQFF.

This clonotype was seen ten or more times. V gene TRBV10-3 combines with J gene TRBJ2-2; tentative D call: TRBD1 (6 bases). The ends were cut back, 6 bases at V and 0 bases at J, with 14 bases in the middle. CDR1 is ENHRY and CDR2 is SYGVKD in the germline V gene. CDR3 size: 16 residues. The CDR3 is CAIRGQHPANTGELFF. The CDR3 DNA follows: TGTGCCATCAGGGGACAACACCCCGCGAACACCGGGGAGCTGTTTTTT.

This clonotype has only a few counts. One end of the junction fails to match germline, which may point to a read error. The chain couples TRBV7-2 to TRBJ2-3, with 8 bases matching TRBD2. This CDR3 region has 16 residues. Germline V gives CDR1 SGHTA, CDR2 FQGNSA. This CDR3 reads CARSLVPSGSTDTQYF. CDR3 DNA sequence: TGTGCCCGCAGCTTAGTTCCTAGCGGGAGCACAGATACGCAGTATTTT.

With respect to this clonotype: Just one base apart from a much larger clone, this may be a read error. As the CDR3 is not closed by the conserved phenylalanine or tryptophan, this likely results from a read error. The V gene is TRBV7-2, the J gene TRBJ1-2; D remains ambiguous. The CDR3 spans 12 residues. The V and J ends lost 4 bases and 6 bases respectively, with 9 bases between them. Germline V gene lookup returns CDR1 SGHTA and CDR2 FQGNSA. CDR3 in DNA: TGTGCCAGCAGCTCACAGTTGGATGGCTACACCTTA. Translating it yields CASSSQLDGYTL.

A word on this clonotype: This may come from a read error, since a much larger clone is one base off. The chain is built from TRBV3-1 and TRBJ2-5; D remains ambiguous. The CDR3 runs to 12 residues. Germline values: CDR1 LGHDT, CDR2 YNNKEL (reference sequence). With 3 bases removed from V and 7 bases from J, the gap between germline ends came to 9 bases. This CDR3 is CASSQTVGTQYF. CDR3 nucleotide sequence: TGTGCCAGCAGCCAGACTGTGGGGACCCAGTACTTC.

Comments on this clonotype: Being one base from a much bigger clone, this may be a read error. V and J are TRBV18 and TRBJ2-1; 9 bases are a match to TRBD1. Germline-derived CDR1 and CDR2 are KGHSH and LQKENI. This CDR3 comprises 16 residues. V shed 3 bases and J 4 bases; nucleotides not matched to a gene: 7. The chain's CDR3 is CASSPFRDRAYNEQFF. CDR3 nucleotides: TGTGCCAGCTCACCGTTCCGGGACAGGGCGTACAATGAGCAGTTCTTC.

This clonotype was observed at least ten times. The chain combines TRBV4-2 with TRBJ2-1; no clear D. Germline-derived CDR1 and CDR2 are LGHNA and YNFKEQ. Trimming removed 1 base at V and 2 bases at J, with 9 bases between. This CDR3 is 15 amino acids long. The CDR3 DNA is TGTGCCAGCAGCCAAGGTGGCGACGCCTACAATGAGCAGTTCTTC. It encodes CASSQGGDAYNEQFF.

This clonotype was recorded many times. This sequence joins TRBV28 and TRBJ1-5, with TRBD1 matching over 9 bases. The junction had 9 bases not matched to a gene; V was cut back by 6 bases and J by 0 bases. The CDR3 covers 17 residues. The V gene's germline CDR1 is MDHEN and CDR2 SYDVKM. The CDR3 spells CASSRQGGGYSNQPQHF. DNA of the CDR3: TGTGCCAGCAGCCGACAGGGGGGTGGGTATAGCAATCAGCCCCAGCATTTT.